Shown below are 2 T cell receptor beta chains from a single sample sequenced in a study of T-cell reconstitution after alpha-beta-depleted transplantation in children. TCRbeta library preparation incorporated unique molecular identifiers. TCRdb processed the PCR reads anew with MiXCR; each CDR3 protein has one entry. The sample consists of 450,000 to 550,000 distinct CDR3 sequences, roughly 11% of them appearing once. The sample here was PBMCs, mostly from graft donor cells, taken 180 days after TCRalphabeta/CD19-depleted stem cell transplant. The origin of the receptors is a female patient between 2 and 15 years old who had a stem cell transplant for aplastic anemia, so the T cells may come from the graft donor.

The rearrangement uses TRBV20-1 and TRBJ2-1, with 7 bases lining up with TRBD2. The CDR3 runs 15 residues. V trimming: 3 bases; J trimming: 2 bases; junction bases outside the gene matches: 7. Germline loops: CDR1 DFQATT, CDR2 SNEGSKA (reference sequence). The CDR3 DNA reads TGCAGTGCTAGTTCCCTAGCGGAAACCTACAATGAGCAGTTCTTC. Its translation is CSASSLAETYNEQFF.

The chain uses TRBV6-1 and TRBJ1-1; no clear D. V dropped 2 bases and J dropped 1 base, with 8 bases sitting between them. The germline V gene encodes CDR1 MNHNS and CDR2 SASEGT. This CDR3 contains 14 residues. CDR3 nucleotide sequence: TGTGCCAGCAGTGAAAACAGAGGGAACACTGAAGCTTTCTTT. This translates into CASSENRGNTEAFF.